This T cell receptor (beta chain) was obtained from a study of identical twins. A universal primer site was incorporated via template switching, and the cDNA contained unique molecular identifiers. TCRdb called the 5' RACE reads again in MiXCR, with one record for every CDR3 protein. The data show about 570,000 distinct CDR3 sequences, around 9.6% seen once. V shed 0 bases and J 2 bases; nucleotides not matched to a gene: 7. The CDR3 totals 18 residues. Per germline, CDR1 LGHNA and CDR2 YSLEER. Study-level results: Out-of-frame alpha sequences shared between twins exhibited an excess of low generation probability. Zero-insertion analyses might be partly confounded by invariant T cells like MAIT and iNKT.

This clonotype was found a few times. The antigen is undetermined. A further study also used this sample, focusing on yellow fever vaccine responses in identical twins.

Input material: PBMCs. The genes are TRBV4-3 and TRBJ2-3; TRBD2 aligns across 11 bases. The sequence derives from a woman younger than 35 in good health. The CDR3 sequence is CASSQDRTSGSPTDTQYF. As DNA, the CDR3 is TGCGCCAGCAGCCAAGATCGTACTAGCGGGAGTCCCACAGATACGCAGTATTTT.